Following are 30 T cell receptor beta chains from one sample sequenced in a study of cytomegalovirus exposure and HLA in healthy donors. Only in-frame clones appear in the TCRdb table, and some are missing; sequencing was by immunoSEQ multiplex PCR. The table includes about 160,000 clones, about nine tenths detected once. The sample taken for sequencing was PBMCs. These receptor sequences come from a woman under 30 in good health and CMV-seropositive.

The chain couples TRBV5-1 to TRBJ2-7; a possible D gene is TRBD2 (7 bases). In germline, CDR1 is SGHRS, CDR2 YFSETQ. Trimming removed 0 bases at V and 2 bases at J, with 15 bases between. The CDR3 has 16 residues. The CDR3 loop reads CASSLGGGGHPYEQYF. CDR3 DNA: TGCGCCAGCAGCTTGGGTGGGGGGGGACACCCCTACGAGCAGTACTTC.

This clone was detected once. The chain links TRBV5-6 to TRBJ1-1, with no clear D. CDR1 SGHDT and CDR2 YYEEEE come from the germline V gene. V was trimmed by 1 base and J by 5 bases, leaving 12 bases between them. The CDR3 totals 14 residues. The CDR3 protein is CASSLKDTLTEAFF. For the CDR3, the DNA is TGTGCCAGCAGCTTGAAAGACACCCTAACTGAAGCTTTCTTT.

The rearrangement links TRBV5-6 to TRBJ2-1; TRBD2 aligns across 8 bases. V lost 4 bases and J lost 8; bases outside the gene matches: 8. Germline loops: CDR1 SGHDT, CDR2 YYEEEE. This CDR3 has 14 amino acids. Here the CDR3 DNA reads TGTGCCAGCAGCGCGGGACTAGGTATTGATGAGCAGTTCTTC. This sequence encodes CASSAGLGIDEQFF.

The rearrangement joins TRBV11-3 to TRBJ2-1; 9 bases agree with TRBD1. After removal of 5 bases from V and 9 bases from J, the junction contained 14 bases not matched to a gene. CDR3 size: 16 residues. Per the germline V gene, CDR1 is SGHNT and CDR2 is YENEEA. This CDR3 reads CASSHRSGTGKGEQFF. The CDR3 DNA follows: TGTGCCAGCAGCCACAGATCCGGGACAGGGAAGGGTGAGCAGTTCTTC.

The rearrangement uses TRBV19 and TRBJ1-3; D gene uncertain. CDR1 and CDR2 (germline): LNHDA, SQIVND (reference sequence). Trimming took 10 bases from V and 2 from J, leaving 12 bases between them. CDR3 length equals 13 residues. CDR3 sequence: CAISTGAGNTIYF. DNA of the CDR3: TGTGCCATTTCTACTGGTGCTGGAAACACCATATATTTT. The full variable domain, in which reference TRBV19 and TRBJ1-3 provide the parts outside the CDR3, is DGGITQSPKYLFRKEGQNVTLSCEQNLNHDAMYWYRQDPGQGLRLIYYSQIVNDFQKGDIAEGYSVSREKKESFPLTVTSAQKNPTAFYLCAISTGAGNTIYFGEGSWLTVV.

The chain couples TRBV4-1 to TRBJ2-3; 7 bases match TRBD2. Germline V gives CDR1 MGHRA, CDR2 YSYEKL. V lost 2 bases, J lost 1 base, and 3 bases stayed unmatched. There are 15 residues in the CDR3. The CDR3 region has the DNA TGCGCCAGCAGCCAACTTCTAGCGGGCACAGATACGCAGTATTTT. As protein: CASSQLLAGTDTQYF.

This chain connects TRBV29-1 to TRBJ2-2; D may be TRBD2 (6 bases). The V gene's germline CDR1 is SQVTM and CDR2 ANQGSEA. The V end was cut by 4 bases, the J end by 5 bases, with 11 bases between. The CDR3 contains 13 residues. CDR3 DNA sequence: TGCAGCGTTGTCAAGGGAGGAACCGGGGAGCTGTTTTTT. Translating gives CSVVKGGTGELFF.

The gene calls are TRBV28 and TRBJ1-1; D is unresolved. This CDR3 has 14 amino acids. V was clipped by 5 bases and J by 10 bases, with 20 bases between them. From germline, CDR1 is MDHEN and CDR2 SYDVKM. CDR3 sequence reads: CASSLAPGVSAAFF. For the CDR3, the DNA is TGTGCCAGCAGTCTTGCCCCGGGAGTCTCGGCAGCTTTCTTT. Using reference TRBV28 and TRBJ1-1 for the parts outside the CDR3, the full variable domain is DVKVTQSSRYLVKRTGEKVFLECVQDMDHENMFWYRQDPGLGLRLIYFSYDVKMKEKGDIPEGYSVSREKKERFSLILESASTNQTSMYLCASSLAPGVSAAFFGQGTRLTVV.

The CDR3 coding sequence is TGTGCCAGCTCACCAACGGGAGACGTTGTTGAGCAGTTCTTC. As protein: CASSPTGDVVEQFF. The chain recombines TRBV18 with TRBJ2-1; possible D gene TRBD2, 6 bases. Germline assignment: CDR1 KGHSH and CDR2 LQKENI. This CDR3 region has 14 residues. V dropped 2 bases and J dropped 9 bases, with 14 bases sitting between them. Full variable domain (remainder filled in from reference TRBV18 and TRBJ2-1): NAGVMQNPRHLVRRRGQEARLRCSPMKGHSHVYWYRQLPEEGLKFMVYLQKENIIDESGMPKERFSAEFPKEGPSILRIQQVVRGDSAAYFCASSPTGDVVEQFFGPGTRLTVL.

V gene TRBV30 combines with J gene TRBJ1-1; weak D call: TRBD1 (6 bases). V was trimmed by 0 bases and J by 12 bases, leaving 20 bases between them. The CDR3 is 14 amino acids. Per germline, CDR1 GTSNPN and CDR2 SVGIG (reference sequence). The CDR3, as DNA: TGTGCCTGGAGTGTGTATGGGAGGGGGGTTACGTCTTTCTTT. This sequence encodes CAWSVYGRGVTSFF.

The CDR3 spells CASSYSKGTTQYF. In DNA form, the CDR3 reads TGTGCCAGCAGTTACTCAAAAGGGACAACCCAGTACTTC. The genes are TRBV6-5 and TRBJ2-5; a weak D match, TRBD1 (6 bases). CDR3 length: 13 residues. Germline V gene lookup returns CDR1 MNHEY and CDR2 SVGAGI. V lost 0 bases and J lost 8, with 10 bases in between.

The chain links TRBV7-6 to TRBJ1-4; 8 bases align to TRBD1. J was trimmed by 5 bases and V by 5 bases; bases with no gene match: 7. This CDR3 region has 15 residues. Germline CDR1 is SGHVS and CDR2 is FNYEAQ. In nucleotides, the CDR3 is TGTGCCAGCAGCCTTGGGACAGGTGCAAATGAAAAACTGTTTTTT. This encodes CASSLGTGANEKLFF.

The chain is built from TRBV28 and TRBJ1-2; unclear D gene. This CDR3 has 12 residues. V was cut by 3 bases and J by 7 bases, with 9 bases left in between. From germline, CDR1 is MDHEN and CDR2 SYDVKM. The CDR3 DNA sequence: TGTGCCAGCAGTTTGGCGGTGAGTGGCTACACCTTC. It is translated as CASSLAVSGYTF.

J is TRBJ2-7 and V is TRBV4-1; TRBD2 matches at 11 bases. This CDR3 comprises 16 residues. Germline V lookup: CDR1 MGHRA, CDR2 YSYEKL. Trimming at V came to 1 base and at J to 2 bases, leaving 4 bases not matched to a gene. The CDR3 here is CASSQGGLAETYEQYF. The CDR3 DNA reads TGCGCCAGCAGCCAAGGGGGACTAGCGGAAACCTACGAGCAGTACTTC.

For the CDR3, the DNA is TGTGCCAGCAGCTTAGTCCCCACACAGACCAATGAGCAGTTCTTC. Translating it yields CASSLVPTQTNEQFF. This chain joins TRBV11-2 and TRBJ2-1; D not certain. CDR3 size: 15 residues. V was trimmed by 1 base and J by 6 bases, leaving 13 bases between them. CDR1 SGHAT and CDR2 FQNNGV come from the germline V gene.

The gene calls are TRBV9 and TRBJ1-2; 9 nucleotides match TRBD1. V trimming: 4 bases; J trimming: 3 bases; junction bases outside the gene matches: 4. In germline, CDR1 is SGDLS, CDR2 YYNGEE. This CDR3 is 14 amino acids long. The CDR3 here is CASSFRDRDYGYTF. In DNA, the CDR3 is TGTGCCAGCAGCTTCCGGGACAGGGACTATGGCTACACCTTC.

V usage is TRBV29-1 and J usage is TRBJ2-7; unclear D gene. CDR1 and CDR2 from the germline V gene are SQVTM and ANQGSEA. The ends were cut back, 4 bases at V and 0 bases at J, with 4 bases in the middle. This CDR3 has 11 amino acids. The CDR3 loop is CSVGLSYEQYF. In DNA form, the CDR3 reads TGCAGCGTTGGGCTCTCCTACGAGCAGTACTTC.

V gene TRBV6-5 combines with J gene TRBJ2-1, with TRBD1 matching 8 bases. Germline lookup yields CDR1 MNHEY and CDR2 SVGAGI. Losses at the gene ends were 4 bases for V and 6 bases for J; bases not matched to a gene: 2. The CDR3 is made up of 13 amino acids. The CDR3, as DNA: TGTGCCAGCAGTTCCACAGGGGGCAATGAGCAGTTCTTC. Its translation is CASSSTGGNEQFF.

The chain employs TRBV25-1 and TRBJ1-4, with D perhaps matching TRBD1 (6 bases). Germline assignment: CDR1 MGHDK and CDR2 SYGVNS. This CDR3 is built from 13 residues. Trimming pared 6 bases from V and 6 bases from J, leaving 11 bases between. The DNA for the CDR3 is TGTGCCAGCAGAGCGGACAGCTATGAAAAACTGTTTTTT. This encodes CASRADSYEKLFF.

The chain links TRBV9 to TRBJ2-6; 10 bases are shared with TRBD2. CDR3 size: 17 residues. Per germline, CDR1 SGDLS and CDR2 YYNGEE. V lost 1 base and J lost 3; bases outside the gene matches: 4. CDR3 bases: TGTGCCAGCAGCGTAACTAGCGGGAAGAGTGGGGCCAACGTCCTGACTTTC. Translating it yields CASSVTSGKSGANVLTF.

The chain combines TRBV6-5 with TRBJ1-2, with D uncertain. The CDR3 has 13 residues. Trimming cost V 5 bases and J 4 bases, with 11 bases left between them. Looked up from germline, CDR1 is MNHEY and CDR2 is SVGAGI. This CDR3 is CASSLTILYGYTF. CDR3 nucleotides: TGTGCCAGCAGTCTGACAATCCTCTATGGCTACACCTTC.

The chain has TRBV30 and TRBJ2-5; perhaps TRBD2 as D (6 bases). This CDR3 comprises 12 residues. Trimming left V 4 bases short and J 5 bases short, with 11 bases between. CDR1 and CDR2 (germline): GTSNPN, SVGIG (reference sequence). DNA of the CDR3: TGTGCCTGGACGGGGGAAGGGGAGACCCAGTACTTC. This gives the protein CAWTGEGETQYF.

V and J are TRBV7-6 and TRBJ2-5, with 7 bases matching TRBD1. Trimming cost V 5 bases and J 5 bases; bases outside gene matches: 11. The CDR3 is made up of 15 amino acids. The germline V gene has CDR1 SGHVS and CDR2 FNYEAQ. The CDR3 is CASSDTGTAVETQYF. The CDR3 DNA sequence: TGTGCCAGCAGCGACACCGGGACAGCGGTGGAGACCCAGTACTTC.

As regards this clone: The same CDR3 can be traced to other DNA sequences in this sample. The chain links TRBV5-4 to TRBJ2-2; D is undetermined. This CDR3 has 12 amino acids. Germline CDR1 reads SGHNT; CDR2 reads YYREEE (reference sequence). The V end was cut by 4 bases, the J end by 2 bases, with 3 bases between. In DNA, the CDR3 is TGTGCCAGCAGCCTAAACACCGGGGAGCTGTTTTTT. Its translation: CASSLNTGELFF.

This clone was picked up one time. CDR3 protein: CASSSGVRQGNMDTQYF. The CDR3 region has the DNA TGTGCCAGCAGTTCCGGCGTCCGACAGGGTAATATGGATACGCAGTATTTT. The chain uses TRBV27 and TRBJ2-3; TRBD1 matches 7 bases. After removal of 4 bases from V and 6 bases from J, the junction contained 16 bases not matched to a gene. The CDR3 sequence is 17 residues long. From germline, CDR1 is MNHEY and CDR2 SMNVEV (reference sequence).

The rearrangement joins TRBV7-8 to TRBJ2-1, with 7 bases lining up with TRBD2. The CDR3 extends over 15 amino acids. With V trimmed by 4 bases and J by 0 bases, 3 bases remained unmatched. Per germline, CDR1 SGHVS and CDR2 FQNEAQ. The CDR3 coding sequence is TGTGCCAGCAGCTGGATAGCGGGCTCCTACAATGAGCAGTTCTTC. Its protein product is CASSWIAGSYNEQFF.

The chain recombines TRBV7-9 with TRBJ2-3, with a weak D call TRBD2 (5 bases). Germline CDR1 and CDR2: SEHNR and FQNEAQ (reference sequence). This CDR3 is 14 amino acids long. Trimming left V 3 bases short and J 0 bases short, with 7 bases between. The CDR3 nucleotides read TGTGCCAGCAGCTTTGAGGGCAGCACAGATACGCAGTATTTT. It codes for CASSFEGSTDTQYF.

The chain employs TRBV5-1 and TRBJ1-1; D remains ambiguous. Germline assignment: CDR1 SGHRS and CDR2 YFSETQ. V shed 1 base and J shed 1 base, with 8 bases lying between them. This CDR3 contains 14 residues. The CDR3 nucleotides read TGCGCCAGCAGCTTGTTAGATGGGAACACTGAAGCTTTCTTT. The encoded protein is CASSLLDGNTEAFF.

The J gene is TRBJ1-1, the V gene TRBV10-3; 10 bases align to TRBD1. This CDR3 is built from 13 residues. The germline gives CDR1 ENHRY, CDR2 SYGVKD. V was clipped by 6 bases and J by 6 bases; unmatched bases: 4. This CDR3 is CAIRTGGGSEAFF. The CDR3 coding sequence is TGTGCCATCAGGACAGGGGGCGGGTCTGAAGCTTTCTTT.

J is TRBJ2-1 and V is TRBV6-5; TRBD2 aligns across 11 bases. The CDR3 covers 14 residues. Germline V gives CDR1 MNHEY, CDR2 SVGAGI. The V gene end was trimmed by 4 bases and the J gene end by 6 bases; junction bases not matched to a gene: 2. In nucleotides, the CDR3 is TGTGCCAGCAGTTTTAGCGGGAGGGCCAATGAGCAGTTCTTC. It yields the protein CASSFSGRANEQFF.